This TCR beta chain was observed in a study of shared clonotypes between healthy human individuals (dated by TCRdb to about 2020). A note on the overall study: The cohort included a few men and two women between 18 and 49 years of age. For each donor, CD4 naive and CD4 memory were each given three plates, CD8 naive was given two plates, and CD8 memory was given one plate. Blood TCR repertoires of a handful of healthy adults were deeply sequenced to estimate repertoire size and the extent of clonotype sharing between individuals. Libraries were prepared and TCR repertoires were sequenced by different laboratories using diverse techniques, in order to increase sequencing depth and limit assay-specific biases. Each donor's leukapheresis produced roughly between about 0.8 and 10 billion PBMCs.

Overall results and qualifications from the work: Even with the large sequencing depth, rarefaction of the sorted-subset datasets indicated that sequencing was incomplete. Only blood was sampled, and tissue TCR repertoires likely differ from those in blood. Estimated clonotype richness was generally larger for naive than for memory subsets. The genetic and exposure-history diversity represented was limited by the small number of donors. Higher generation probabilities were observed for clonotypes shared by all four sorted-subset donors than for non-shared clonotypes. Based on pairwise subsampling, the degree of clonotype sharing among donors was expected to be affected by sequencing depth. Roughly 5.2% of naive CD4, more than 3% of naive CD8, around 2.3% of memory CD4, and over 0.35% of memory CD8 clonotypes were shared across a few donors.

The donors were healthy, HIV-negative adults who had no recently reported acute infections or vaccinations. Every donor was a Caucasian adult residing in Nashville, Tennessee, USA. CD4+ T cells were enriched by magnetic negative selection; naive cells were then positively selected on CD45RA, and the negative fraction formed the memory subset. Blood was obtained by leukapheresis, after which PBMCs were separated by Ficoll-Histopaque density gradient centrifugation and cryopreserved in liquid nitrogen vapor phase. Purity and quantity of every magnetically sorted T cell population were checked by analytical flow cytometry. From each sorted fraction, genomic DNA was isolated and quantified by UV absorbance on a Nanodrop 2000c. Using the deep immunoSEQ assay, TCR CDR3 regions were amplified from genomic DNA by multiplex PCR. Extracted genomic DNA from each cell subset was spread evenly across all wells of several immunoSEQ 96-well plates, with each plate serving as a replicate. For sorted subsets, about 200 ng genomic DNA, equal to tens of thousands of T cell genomes, was loaded into each replicate PCR. Purified libraries were measured with a Qubit 3.0 fluorometer, size-checked on a Bioanalyzer 2100, and measured again with the KAPA Library Quantification kit. Every immunoSEQ 96-well plate was sequenced on a dedicated single-read 150-cycle Illumina NextSeq 550 flow cell. The authors' pipeline ran thus. Because only junctional sequences without quality scores were contained in the immunoSEQ output, filtering matching that applied to full-length reads could not be performed. To assign V/J genes and CDR3, sequences were annotated against IMGT germline references using PyIR, a Python wrapper for IgBLAST v1.9. Reads were removed for weak V/J assignments (E-value above 1e-6), missing CDR3, stop codons, out-of-frame junctions, or ambiguous translated residues. V3J clonotypes were defined as sequences sharing an identical inferred V gene, J gene, and CDR3 amino acid sequence. Percentage overlap between repertoires was calculated by dividing the number of shared unique clonotypes by the size of the smaller repertoire. Three approaches were used to assess repertoire richness: RTK rarefaction, the Chao1 estimator, and Recon v2.1 estimates of unobserved clonotypes. Generation probabilities were computed with OLGA for all TCRbeta clonotypes obtained by the gDNA method from several donors. The table was pulled from immuneACCESS by TCRdb, which kept in-frame rearrangements only. Such tables lose some clones; where checked, under half of the loss comes from unresolved V genes, and the rest has no known cause. D and trimming were read from the DNA, whereas the V and J calls and clone size are those reported in that table. Here the sample has millions of clones; 85% to 95% occur a single time. Of the sample, under 0.15% is held by the ten largest clones.

Remarks on this clone: Its antigen is currently not known. Base qualities are not recorded, but no much larger clone differs from it by a single base.

The sequenced material came from naive CD4+ T cells sorted from blood. The cell subset or site tag for this specimen amounts to: CD45RA+ positively selected. The sequence was collected from a man younger than 35 in good health.

The DNA sequence is as follows: TGTGCCTGGGGGTCGACAGGATCGGCACCCCTCCACTTT. Its product reads: CAWGSTGSAPLHF. Recombination connected TRBV30 to TRBJ1-6; the D gene is perhaps TRBD1, on 6 matching bases. From the cysteine through the phenylalanine, the CDR3 covers 13 amino acids. Left in the record is the CDR3 DNA by itself, 39 bases read in frame from the first base. The germline V gene (reference sequence) sets CDR1 to GTSNPN and CDR2 to SVGIG. Trimming costs V 5 bases and J 11 bases, and their ends lie 16 bases apart.